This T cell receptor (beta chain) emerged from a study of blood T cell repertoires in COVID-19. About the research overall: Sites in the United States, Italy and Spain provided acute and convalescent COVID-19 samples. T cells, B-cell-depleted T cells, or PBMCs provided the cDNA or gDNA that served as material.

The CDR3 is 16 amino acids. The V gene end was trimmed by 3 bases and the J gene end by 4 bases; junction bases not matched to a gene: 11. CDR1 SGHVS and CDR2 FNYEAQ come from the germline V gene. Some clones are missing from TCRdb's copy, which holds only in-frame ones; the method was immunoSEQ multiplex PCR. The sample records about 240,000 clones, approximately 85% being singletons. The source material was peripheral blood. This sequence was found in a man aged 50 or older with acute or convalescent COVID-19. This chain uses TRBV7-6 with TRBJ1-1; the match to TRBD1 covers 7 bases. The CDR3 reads CASSLGQGGVGTEAFF. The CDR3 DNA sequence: TGTGCCAGCAGCTTGGGCCAAGGGGGCGTGGGCACTGAAGCTTTCTTT.